The 14 T cell receptor beta chains listed next were all sequenced from one sample in a study of blood T cell repertoires in COVID-19. The protocol was immunoSEQ multiplex PCR, while the TCRdb copy is restricted to in-frame clones and leaves out a portion. Altogether around 130,000 clones are present, 88% being singletons, with the ten largest covering approximately 2.3%. Material: peripheral blood. The receptors here all came from a man aged 70-80 years with active COVID-19.

The chain joins TRBV11-2 to TRBJ2-5; D is ambiguous. CDR1 SGHAT and CDR2 FQNNGV come from the germline V gene. There are 13 residues in the CDR3. The V end lost 2 bases, the J end lost 4 bases, and 8 bases lay between the germline ends. The CDR3 is CASSLMLGETQYF. In nucleotides, the CDR3 is TGTGCCAGCAGCTTAATGCTAGGAGAGACCCAGTACTTC.

This chain joins TRBV5-8 and TRBJ2-3; no definite D call. CDR1 SGHTS and CDR2 YDEGEE come from the germline V gene. V lost 0 bases, J lost 1 base, and 6 bases lay in between. The CDR3 totals 14 residues. The CDR3 coding sequence is TGTGCCAGCAGCTTGGCCCTTGGCACAGATACGCAGTATTTT. As protein: CASSLALGTDTQYF.

V is TRBV5-1 and J is TRBJ2-5; D might be TRBD2 (6 bases). This CDR3 has 16 residues. Trimming cost V 0 bases and J 4 bases, with 16 bases left between them. Germline assignment: CDR1 SGHRS and CDR2 YFSETQ. CDR3 nucleotides: TGCGCCAGCAGCTTGGGGATCGGGAGAAGAGGAGAGACCCAGTACTTC. This codes for CASSLGIGRRGETQYF.

The rearrangement joins TRBV5-6 to TRBJ2-5; D unresolved. The V end was cut by 0 bases, the J end by 2 bases, with 5 bases between. In germline, CDR1 is SGHDT, CDR2 YYEEEE. The CDR3 runs 13 residues. The CDR3 loop is CASSLGQQETQYF. The CDR3 DNA follows: TGTGCCAGCAGCTTGGGCCAGCAAGAGACCCAGTACTTC.

This clone was seen more than once but under ten times. Other DNA sequences in this sample translate to the same CDR3. V is TRBV28 and J is TRBJ2-5; 7 bases align to TRBD1. CDR3 length: 16 amino acids. Germline-derived CDR1 and CDR2 are MDHEN and SYDVKM. The ends lost 7 bases at V and 2 bases at J; junction bases unmatched: 13. CDR3: CASTPRQGNGQETQYF. CDR3 bases: TGTGCCAGCACCCCTCGACAGGGTAATGGACAAGAGACCCAGTACTTC.

The V call is TRBV21-1, the J call TRBJ2-5; the table's D call, TRBD2, was not checked against the DNA. TRBV21-1 is a recognized pseudogene. The CDR3 spans 9 residues. The CDR3 here is CASSKRQYF. The CDR3, as DNA: TGTGCCAGCAGCAAACGTCAGTACTTC.

V gene TRBV4-1 combines with J gene TRBJ1-2; 10 bases match TRBD1. Trimming cost V 4 bases and J 4 bases; bases outside gene matches: 6. The CDR3 loop spans 15 amino acids. Germline CDR1 reads MGHRA; CDR2 reads YSYEKL. This CDR3 is CASSPGTGVVYGYTF. CDR3 sequence (DNA): TGCGCCAGCAGCCCCGGGACAGGGGTCGTCTATGGCTACACCTTC.

This clone has a single count. The gene calls are TRBV6-4 and TRBJ1-6; 10 bases align to TRBD1. The V and J ends lost 6 bases and 10 bases, in that order; junction bases with no gene match: 6. The CDR3 contains 14 residues. Germline lookup yields CDR1 MRHNA and CDR2 SNTAGT. In DNA, the CDR3 is TGTGCCAGCAGAACGACAGGGGGCAGGTCACCCCTCCACTTT. Translating gives CASRTTGGRSPLHF.

This clone was recorded a few times. V usage is TRBV11-2 and J usage is TRBJ2-3, with 13 bases that match TRBD2. Germline V gives CDR1 SGHAT, CDR2 FQNNGV. The V segment lost 4 bases and the J segment 5 bases; nucleotides outside the gene matches: 3. The CDR3 totals 15 residues. Here the CDR3 DNA reads TGTGCCAGCAGCTACGGACTAGCGGGAGTAGATACGCAGTATTTT. This gives the protein CASSYGLAGVDTQYF.

This chain connects TRBV11-1 to TRBJ2-5, with 8 bases lining up with TRBD2. The V gene end was trimmed by 8 bases and the J gene end by 3 bases; junction bases not matched to a gene: 8. The CDR3 sequence is 14 residues long. Germline CDR1 reads SGHAT; CDR2 reads FQDESV (reference sequence). As DNA, the CDR3 is TGTGCCAGCGGGGGAGCGGGAGAAGAAGAGACCCAGTACTTC. It codes for CASGGAGEEETQYF.

This chain links TRBV6-2 or TRBV6-3 with TRBJ2-7; 13 bases are a match to TRBD2. CDR1 and CDR2 (germline): MNHEY, SVGEGT. This CDR3 contains 15 residues. V lost 3 bases, J lost 3 bases, and 2 bases stayed unmatched. The CDR3 nucleotides are TGTGCCAGCAGTTATGGGACTAGCGGGATCTACGAGCAGTACTTC. Translating it yields CASSYGTSGIYEQYF.

The V and J genes are TRBV6-5 and TRBJ2-3; 7 nucleotides match TRBD2. V shed 10 bases and J 2 bases; nucleotides not matched to a gene: 12. Germline loops: CDR1 MNHEY, CDR2 SVGAGI. This CDR3 is built from 15 residues. CDR3 sequence reads: CATTRGAGFTDTQYF. CDR3 in DNA: TGTGCCACCACTAGGGGAGCGGGATTCACAGATACGCAGTATTTT.

The gene calls are TRBV18 and TRBJ2-1; 8 bases are shared with TRBD2. Germline-derived CDR1 and CDR2 are KGHSH and LQKENI. V lost 6 bases, J lost 8 bases, and 9 bases stayed unmatched. The length of the CDR3 is 14 residues. The DNA of the CDR3 is TGTGCCAGCTCGCCGGGACTAGGGGTCGATGAGCAGTTCTTC. Its translation: CASSPGLGVDEQFF.

This clone was counted a single time. The chain carries TRBV6-2 or TRBV6-3 and TRBJ2-7; no definite D call. The CDR3 is 11 residues long. Germline lookup yields CDR1 MNHEY and CDR2 SVGEGT. V lost 0 bases and J 7 bases, leaving 4 bases between the germline ends. This CDR3 reads CASSYSREQYF. CDR3 DNA: TGTGCCAGCAGTTACTCGAGAGAGCAGTACTTC.